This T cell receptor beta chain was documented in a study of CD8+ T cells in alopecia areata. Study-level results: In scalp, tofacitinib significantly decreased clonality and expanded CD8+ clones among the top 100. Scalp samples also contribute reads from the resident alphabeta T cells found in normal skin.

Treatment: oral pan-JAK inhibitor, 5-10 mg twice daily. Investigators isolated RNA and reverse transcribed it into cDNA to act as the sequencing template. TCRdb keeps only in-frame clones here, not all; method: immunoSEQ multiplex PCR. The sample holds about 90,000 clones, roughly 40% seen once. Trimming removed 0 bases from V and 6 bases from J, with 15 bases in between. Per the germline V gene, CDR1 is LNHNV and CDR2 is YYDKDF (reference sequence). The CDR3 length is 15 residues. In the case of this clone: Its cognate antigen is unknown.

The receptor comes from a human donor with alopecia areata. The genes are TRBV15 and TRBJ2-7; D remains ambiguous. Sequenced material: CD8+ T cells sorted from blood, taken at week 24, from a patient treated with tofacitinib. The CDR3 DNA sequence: TGTGCCACCAGCAGAGATCCGGTTGCCCCGGGCGAGCAGTACTTC. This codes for CATSRDPVAPGEQYF.